Ten or more counts support the clone carrying this T cell receptor beta chain. Its antigen is unknown. MiXCR, applied by TCRdb to the 5' RACE reads, yields one record per CDR3 protein. Altogether roughly 710,000 distinct CDR3 sequences are present, around 6.1% being singletons, with the ten largest covering 1.5% to 2%. This sample was included in a study of identical twins. Study results and caveats: Zero-insertion analyses might be partly confounded by invariant T cells like MAIT and iNKT.

Germline trimming cut 5 bases from V and 6 bases from J; bases unmatched to any gene: 4. The CDR3 sequence is 14 residues long. This TCR was sampled from a man between 18 and 29 years old in good health. Source material: naive T cells sorted from blood. This chain uses TRBV12-3 or TRBV12-4 with TRBJ2-7; 13 bases are shared with TRBD2. The CDR3 nucleotides read TGTGCCAGCAGTCGGACTAGCGGGAGCGGCGAGCAGTACTTC. Translating gives CASSRTSGSGEQYF.